This T cell receptor beta chain emerged from a study of shared clonotypes between healthy human individuals. As for the study in general: The composition of the donors was a couple of women and a few men aged 18 to 49. Overall study results and limits: Larger estimated richness was generally recorded for naive subsets relative to memory subsets. Sequencing depth was expected to affect clonotype sharing among donors.

CDR1 is SGDLS and CDR2 is YYNGEE in the germline V gene. With 9 bases removed from V and 0 bases from J, the gap between germline ends came to 16 bases. The CDR3 consists of 14 residues. The CD4+ fraction was divided into a CD45RA+ naive subset and a CD45RA-negative memory subset. Assay used: immunoSEQ multiplex PCR; TCRdb lists only in-frame clones, some missing. Of hundreds of thousands of clones listed, 72% are singletons. Points on this clone: Its antigen is currently unknown.

The receptor was isolated from a woman aged 25 to 39 in good health. The rearrangement uses TRBV9 and TRBJ2-7; maybe TRBD1 (5 bases). Sequenced input: memory CD4+ T cells sorted from blood. Subset denoted: CD45RA-negative fraction. CDR3 loop: CAIKLGLHSYEQYF. The CDR3 DNA reads as TGTGCCATCAAACTGGGGCTGCACTCCTACGAGCAGTACTTC.